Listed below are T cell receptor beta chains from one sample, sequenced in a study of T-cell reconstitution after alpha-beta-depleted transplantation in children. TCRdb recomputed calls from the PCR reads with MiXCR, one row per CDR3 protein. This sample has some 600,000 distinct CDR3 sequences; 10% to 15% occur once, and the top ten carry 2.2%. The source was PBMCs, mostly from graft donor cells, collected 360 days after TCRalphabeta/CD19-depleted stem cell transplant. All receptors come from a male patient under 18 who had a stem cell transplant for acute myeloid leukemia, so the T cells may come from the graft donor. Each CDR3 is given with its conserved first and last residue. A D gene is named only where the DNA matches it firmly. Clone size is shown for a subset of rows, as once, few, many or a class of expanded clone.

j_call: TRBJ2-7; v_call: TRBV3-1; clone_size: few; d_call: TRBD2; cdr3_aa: CASSPTSGSTYEQYF; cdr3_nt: TGTGCCAGCAGCCCTACTAGCGGTTCGACCTACGAGCAGTACTTC
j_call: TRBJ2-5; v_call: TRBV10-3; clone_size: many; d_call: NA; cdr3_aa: CAIKNNPHQETQYF; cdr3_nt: TGTGCCATCAAGAACAACCCTCACCAAGAGACCCAGTACTTC
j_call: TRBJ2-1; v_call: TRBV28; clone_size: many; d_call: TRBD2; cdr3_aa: CASVGMRGGISEQFF; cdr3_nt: TGTGCCAGCGTTGGTATGCGGGGGGGCATCAGTGAGCAGTTCTTC
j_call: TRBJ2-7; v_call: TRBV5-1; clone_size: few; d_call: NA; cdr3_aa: CASSIGAHEQYF; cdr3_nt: TGCGCCAGCAGCATAGGGGCCCACGAGCAGTACTTC
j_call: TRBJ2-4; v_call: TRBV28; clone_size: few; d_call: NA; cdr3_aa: CATAAGVGIQYF; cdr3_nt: TGTGCCACCGCCGCAGGGGTAGGCATTCAGTACTTC
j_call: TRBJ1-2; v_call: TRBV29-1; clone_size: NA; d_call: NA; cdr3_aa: CSVQGTPYGYTF; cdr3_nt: TGCAGCGTCCAGGGGACCCCCTATGGCTACACCTTC
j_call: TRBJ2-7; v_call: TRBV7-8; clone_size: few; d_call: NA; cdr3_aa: CASSSTWVSEQYF; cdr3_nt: TGTGCCAGCAGCTCGACCTGGGTAAGCGAGCAGTACTTC
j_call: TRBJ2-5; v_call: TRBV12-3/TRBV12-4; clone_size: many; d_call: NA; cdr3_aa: CASSFKREAEETQYF; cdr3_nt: TGTGCCAGCAGTTTCAAAAGGGAAGCCGAAGAGACCCAGTACTTC
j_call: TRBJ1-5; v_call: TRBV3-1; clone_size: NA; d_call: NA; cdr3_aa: CASSPAGVRQPQHF; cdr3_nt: TGTGCCAGCAGCCCGGCAGGGGTTCGGCAGCCCCAGCATTTT
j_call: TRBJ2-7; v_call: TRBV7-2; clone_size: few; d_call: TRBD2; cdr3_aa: CASSLAARENDEQYF; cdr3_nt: TGTGCCAGCAGCTTAGCTGCGCGGGAGAACGACGAGCAGTACTTC
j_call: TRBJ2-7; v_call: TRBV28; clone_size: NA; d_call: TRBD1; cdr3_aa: CASSSLQGAVYEQYF; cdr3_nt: TGTGCCAGCAGTTCATTACAGGGGGCGGTTTACGAGCAGTACTTC
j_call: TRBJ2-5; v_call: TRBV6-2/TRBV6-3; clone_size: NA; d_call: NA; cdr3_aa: CASSSGGYWAQYF; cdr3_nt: TGTGCCAGCAGTTCTGGAGGCTACTGGGCCCAGTACTTC
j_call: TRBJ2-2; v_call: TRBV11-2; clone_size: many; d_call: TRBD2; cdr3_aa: CASSLGPGTSASGELFF; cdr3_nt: TGTGCCAGCAGCTTAGGTCCCGGGACTAGCGCATCCGGGGAGCTGTTTTTT
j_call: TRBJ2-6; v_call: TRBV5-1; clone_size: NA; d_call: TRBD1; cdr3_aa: CASSPTGGLPGANVLTF; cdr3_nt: TGCGCCAGCAGCCCCACAGGGGGTCTACCTGGGGCCAACGTCCTGACTTTC
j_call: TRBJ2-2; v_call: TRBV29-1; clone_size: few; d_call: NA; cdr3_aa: CSVDQGNTGELFF; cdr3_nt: TGCAGCGTCGATCAGGGAAACACCGGGGAGCTGTTTTTT
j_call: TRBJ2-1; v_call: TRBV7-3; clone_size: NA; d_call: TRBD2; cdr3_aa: CASSPRGGLAGNNEQFF; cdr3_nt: TGTGCCAGCAGCCCACGGGGGGGACTAGCGGGGAACAATGAGCAGTTCTTC
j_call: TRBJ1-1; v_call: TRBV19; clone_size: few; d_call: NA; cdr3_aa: CASRPDSLMNTEAFF; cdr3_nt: TGTGCCAGTAGACCGGACAGTCTTATGAACACTGAAGCTTTCTTT
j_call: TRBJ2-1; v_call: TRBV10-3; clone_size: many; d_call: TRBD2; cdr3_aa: CAIRGTSGNEQFF; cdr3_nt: TGTGCCATCAGGGGGACTAGCGGCAATGAGCAGTTCTTC
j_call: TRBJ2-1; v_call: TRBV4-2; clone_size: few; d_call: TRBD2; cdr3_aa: CASSPLAGGPNYEQFF; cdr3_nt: TGTGCCAGCAGCCCCCTAGCGGGAGGGCCTAACTATGAGCAGTTCTTC
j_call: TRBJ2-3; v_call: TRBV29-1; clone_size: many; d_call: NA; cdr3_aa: CSVEDGGRADTQYF; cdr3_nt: TGCAGCGTTGAAGACGGTGGCCGGGCAGATACGCAGTATTTT
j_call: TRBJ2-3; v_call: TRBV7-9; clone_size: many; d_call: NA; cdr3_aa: CASSISGFTDTQYF; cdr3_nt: TGTGCCAGCAGCATAAGCGGCTTCACAGATACGCAGTATTTT
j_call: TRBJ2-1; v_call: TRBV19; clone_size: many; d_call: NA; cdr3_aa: CASSTVFSYNEQFF; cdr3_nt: TGTGCCAGTAGTACGGTGTTCTCCTACAATGAGCAGTTCTTC
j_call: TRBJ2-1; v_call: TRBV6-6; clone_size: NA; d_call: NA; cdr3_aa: CASSGKVYNEQFF; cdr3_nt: TGTGCCAGCAGTGGCAAGGTTTACAATGAGCAGTTCTTC
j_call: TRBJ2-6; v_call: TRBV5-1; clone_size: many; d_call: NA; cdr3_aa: CASSPEGSGANVLTF; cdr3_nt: TGCGCCAGCAGCCCCGAGGGCTCTGGGGCCAACGTCCTGACTTTC
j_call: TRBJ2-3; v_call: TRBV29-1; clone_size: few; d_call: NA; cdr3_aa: CSVEDPPGTDTQYF; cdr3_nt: TGCAGCGTTGAAGATCCGCCGGGGACAGATACGCAGTATTTT
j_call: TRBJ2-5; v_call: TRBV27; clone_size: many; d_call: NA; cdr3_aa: CASSRGRIWGETQYF; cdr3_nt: TGTGCCAGCAGTCGAGGACGAATCTGGGGGGAGACCCAGTACTTC
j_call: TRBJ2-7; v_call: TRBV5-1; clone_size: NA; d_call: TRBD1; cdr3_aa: CASSKTGGAYEQYF; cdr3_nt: TGCGCCAGCAGTAAAACAGGGGGTGCCTACGAGCAGTACTTC
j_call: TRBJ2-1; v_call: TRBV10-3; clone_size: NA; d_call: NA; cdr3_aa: CAISETRTLTFIDEQFF; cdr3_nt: TGTGCCATCAGTGAGACTAGGACCCTAACCTTCATCGATGAGCAGTTCTTC
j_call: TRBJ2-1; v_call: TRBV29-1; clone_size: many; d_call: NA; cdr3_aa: CSVEGIINEQFF; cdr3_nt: TGCAGCGTTGAGGGGATCATAAATGAGCAGTTCTTC
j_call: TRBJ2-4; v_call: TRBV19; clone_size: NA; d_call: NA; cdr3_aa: CASTFSAPGPKNIQYF; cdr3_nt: TGTGCCAGTACCTTCAGCGCCCCGGGTCCTAAAAACATTCAGTACTTC
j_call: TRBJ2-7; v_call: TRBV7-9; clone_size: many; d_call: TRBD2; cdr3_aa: CASSFFLAAEGEQYF; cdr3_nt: TGTGCCAGCAGCTTCTTCCTAGCGGCCGAGGGCGAGCAGTACTTC
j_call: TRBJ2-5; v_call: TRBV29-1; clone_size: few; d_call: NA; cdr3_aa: CSDRSSQETQYF; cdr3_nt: TGCAGCGATAGGTCCAGCCAAGAGACCCAGTACTTC
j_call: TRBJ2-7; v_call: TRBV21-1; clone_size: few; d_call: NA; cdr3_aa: CASSNIAGQSSYEQYF; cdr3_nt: TGTGCCAGCAGCAATATTGCAGGGCAGAGCTCCTACGAGCAGTACTTC
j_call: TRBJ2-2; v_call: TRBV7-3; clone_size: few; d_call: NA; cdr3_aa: CASSPEQGGANTGELFF; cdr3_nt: TGTGCCAGCAGCCCGGAACAGGGCGGGGCGAACACCGGGGAGCTGTTTTTT
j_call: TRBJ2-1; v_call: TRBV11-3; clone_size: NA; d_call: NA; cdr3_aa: CASSSGLSTLKQFF; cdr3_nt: TGTGCCAGCAGCTCGGGACTCTCAACCCTCAAGCAGTTCTTC
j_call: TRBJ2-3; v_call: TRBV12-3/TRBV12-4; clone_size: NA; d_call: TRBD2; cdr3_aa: CASSLTGLAGDTQYF; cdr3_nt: TGTGCCAGCAGTTTAACCGGACTAGCAGGGGATACGCAGTATTTT
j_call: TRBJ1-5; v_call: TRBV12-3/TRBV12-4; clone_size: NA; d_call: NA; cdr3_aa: CASSLGEKNQPQHF; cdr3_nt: TGTGCCAGCAGTTTGGGCGAGAAGAATCAGCCCCAGCATTTT
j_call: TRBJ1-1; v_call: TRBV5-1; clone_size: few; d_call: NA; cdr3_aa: CASSLAGRDTEAFF; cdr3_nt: TGCGCCAGCAGCTTGGCGGGACGGGACACTGAAGCTTTCTTT
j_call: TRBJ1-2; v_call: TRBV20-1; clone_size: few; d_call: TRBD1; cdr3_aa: CSASPTGGREGYTF; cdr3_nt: TGCAGTGCTAGCCCGACAGGGGGCCGAGAGGGCTACACCTTC
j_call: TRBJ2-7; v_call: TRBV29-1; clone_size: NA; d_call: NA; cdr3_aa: CSVASFLEQYF; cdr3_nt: TGCAGCGTTGCTTCCTTCCTCGAGCAGTACTTC
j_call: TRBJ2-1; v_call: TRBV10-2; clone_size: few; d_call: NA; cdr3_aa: CASSEKTYNEQFF; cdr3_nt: TGCGCCAGCAGTGAGAAAACGTACAATGAGCAGTTCTTC
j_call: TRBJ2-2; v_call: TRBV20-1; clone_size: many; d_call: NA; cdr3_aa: CSARERENTGELFF; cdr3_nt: TGCAGTGCTAGAGAGCGGGAGAACACCGGGGAGCTGTTTTTT
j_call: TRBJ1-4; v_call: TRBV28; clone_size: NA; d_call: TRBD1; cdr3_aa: CASTNRGEKLFF; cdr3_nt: TGTGCCAGCACCAACAGGGGTGAAAAACTGTTTTTT
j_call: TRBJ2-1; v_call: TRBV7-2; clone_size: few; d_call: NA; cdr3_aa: CASSLAGTGNYNEQFF; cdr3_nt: TGTGCCAGCAGCTTAGCCGGGACTGGGAACTACAATGAGCAGTTCTTC
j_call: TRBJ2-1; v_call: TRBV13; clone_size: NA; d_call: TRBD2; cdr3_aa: CASRLQPGLSSEQFF; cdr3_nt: TGTGCCAGCAGACTCCAACCGGGACTATCGAGTGAGCAGTTCTTC